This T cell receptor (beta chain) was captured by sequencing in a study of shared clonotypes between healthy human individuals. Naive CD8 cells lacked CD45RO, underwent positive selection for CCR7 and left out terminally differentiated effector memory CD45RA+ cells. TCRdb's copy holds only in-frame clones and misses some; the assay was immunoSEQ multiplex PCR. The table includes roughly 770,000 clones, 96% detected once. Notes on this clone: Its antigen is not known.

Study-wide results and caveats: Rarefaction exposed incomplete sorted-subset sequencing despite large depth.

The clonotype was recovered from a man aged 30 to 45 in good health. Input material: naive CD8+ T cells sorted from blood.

CDR3 sequence: CASRLAGRGDEQYF. CDR3 DNA: TGTGCCAGCAGACTAGCGGGGCGTGGGGACGAGCAGTACTTC. V is TRBV21-1 and J is TRBJ2-7; the table's D call, TRBD2, was not checked against the DNA. TRBV21-1 is a listed pseudogene. The CDR3 is 14 residues long.